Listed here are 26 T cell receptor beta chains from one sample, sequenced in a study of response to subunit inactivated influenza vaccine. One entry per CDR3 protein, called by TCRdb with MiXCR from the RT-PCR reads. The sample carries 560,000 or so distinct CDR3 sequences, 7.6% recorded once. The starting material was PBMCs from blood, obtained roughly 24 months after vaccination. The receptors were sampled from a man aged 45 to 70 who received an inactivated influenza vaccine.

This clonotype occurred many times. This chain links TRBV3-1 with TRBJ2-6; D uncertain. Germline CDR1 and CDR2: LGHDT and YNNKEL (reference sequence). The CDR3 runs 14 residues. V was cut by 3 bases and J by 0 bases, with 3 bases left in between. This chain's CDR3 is CASSHASGANVLTF. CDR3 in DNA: TGTGCCAGCAGCCATGCCTCTGGGGCCAACGTCCTGACTTTC.

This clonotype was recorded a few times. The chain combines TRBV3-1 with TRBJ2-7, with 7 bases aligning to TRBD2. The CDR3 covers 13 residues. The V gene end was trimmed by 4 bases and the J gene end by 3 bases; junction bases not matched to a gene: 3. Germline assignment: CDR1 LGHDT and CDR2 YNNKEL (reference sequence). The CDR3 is CASSRGGNYEQYF. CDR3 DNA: TGTGCCAGCAGCCGCGGGGGAAACTACGAGCAGTACTTC.

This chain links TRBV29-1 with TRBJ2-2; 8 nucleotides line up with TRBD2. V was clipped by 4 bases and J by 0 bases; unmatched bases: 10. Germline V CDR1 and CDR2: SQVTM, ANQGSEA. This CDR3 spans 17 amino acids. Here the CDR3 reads CSVAFLAGPTNTGELFF. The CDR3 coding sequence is TGCAGCGTTGCTTTCCTAGCGGGTCCAACGAACACCGGGGAGCTGTTTTTT.

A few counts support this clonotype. CDR3 residues: CSAILAGLIADTQYF. As DNA, the CDR3 is TGCAGTGCTATTCTAGCGGGATTGATAGCGGATACGCAGTATTTT. The chain combines TRBV20-1 with TRBJ2-3; 9 positions match TRBD2. In germline, CDR1 is DFQATT, CDR2 SNEGSKA (reference sequence). V shed 4 bases and J 6 bases; nucleotides not matched to a gene: 11. The CDR3 runs to 15 residues.

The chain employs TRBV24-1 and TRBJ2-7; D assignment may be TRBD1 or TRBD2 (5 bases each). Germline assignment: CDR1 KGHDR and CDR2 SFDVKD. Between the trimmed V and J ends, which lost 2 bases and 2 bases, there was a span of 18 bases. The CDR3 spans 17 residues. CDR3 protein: CATSDSTRRDGTYEQYF. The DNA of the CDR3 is TGTGCCACCAGTGATTCTACCCGCCGGGACGGCACCTACGAGCAGTACTTC.

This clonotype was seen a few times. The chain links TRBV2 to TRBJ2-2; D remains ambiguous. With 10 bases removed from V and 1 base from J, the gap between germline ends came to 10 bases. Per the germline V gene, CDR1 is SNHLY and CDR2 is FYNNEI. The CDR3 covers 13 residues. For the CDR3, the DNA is TGTGCCACCTTAAGCAGGAACACCGGGGAGCTGTTTTTT. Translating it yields CATLSRNTGELFF.

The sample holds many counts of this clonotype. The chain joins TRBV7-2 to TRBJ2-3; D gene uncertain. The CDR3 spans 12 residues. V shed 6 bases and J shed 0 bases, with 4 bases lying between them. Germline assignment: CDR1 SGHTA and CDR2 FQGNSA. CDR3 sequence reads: CASSISTDTQYF. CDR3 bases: TGTGCCAGCAGTATAAGCACAGATACGCAGTATTTT.

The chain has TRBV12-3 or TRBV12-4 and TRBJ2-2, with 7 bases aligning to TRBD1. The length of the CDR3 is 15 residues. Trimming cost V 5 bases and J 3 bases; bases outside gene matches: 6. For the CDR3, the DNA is TGTGCCAGCAGTCCAGACAGGGTGTACACCGGGGAGCTGTTTTTT. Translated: CASSPDRVYTGELFF.

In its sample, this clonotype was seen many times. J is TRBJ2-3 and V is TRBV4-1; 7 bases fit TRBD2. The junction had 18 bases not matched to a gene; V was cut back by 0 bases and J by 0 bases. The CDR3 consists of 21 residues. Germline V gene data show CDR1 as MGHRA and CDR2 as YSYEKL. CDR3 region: CASSQEVRWGSGAPSTDTQYF. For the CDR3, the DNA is TGCGCCAGCAGCCAAGAGGTGAGGTGGGGCAGCGGGGCCCCTAGCACAGATACGCAGTATTTT.

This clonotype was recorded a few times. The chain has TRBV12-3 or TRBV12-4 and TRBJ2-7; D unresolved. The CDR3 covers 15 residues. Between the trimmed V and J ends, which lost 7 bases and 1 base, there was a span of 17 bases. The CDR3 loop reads CASNLGPLGSYEQYF. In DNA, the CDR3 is TGTGCCAGCAACCTAGGTCCCCTTGGATCCTACGAGCAGTACTTC.

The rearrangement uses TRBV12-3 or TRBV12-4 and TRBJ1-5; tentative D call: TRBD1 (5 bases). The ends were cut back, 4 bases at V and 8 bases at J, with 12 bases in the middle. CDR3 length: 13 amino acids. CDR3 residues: CASSYQGREPQHF. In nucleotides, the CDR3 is TGTGCCAGCAGTTATCAGGGTCGCGAGCCCCAGCATTTT.

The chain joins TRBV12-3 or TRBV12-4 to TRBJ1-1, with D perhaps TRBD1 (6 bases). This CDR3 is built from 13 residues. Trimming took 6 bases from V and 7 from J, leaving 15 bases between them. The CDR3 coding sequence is TGTGCCAGCAGCCTAGGACAGAAAAGTGAAGCTTTCTTT. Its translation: CASSLGQKSEAFF.

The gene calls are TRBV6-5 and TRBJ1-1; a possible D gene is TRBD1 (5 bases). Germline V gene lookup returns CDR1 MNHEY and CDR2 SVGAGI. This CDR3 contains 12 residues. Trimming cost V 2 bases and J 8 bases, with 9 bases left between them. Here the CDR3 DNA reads TGTGCCAGCAGTTACGGGGGGTTGGAAGCTTTCTTT. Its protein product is CASSYGGLEAFF.

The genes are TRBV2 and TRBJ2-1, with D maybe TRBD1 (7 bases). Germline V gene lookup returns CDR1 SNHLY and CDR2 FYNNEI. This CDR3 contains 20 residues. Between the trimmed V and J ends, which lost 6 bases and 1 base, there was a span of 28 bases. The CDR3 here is CASSEPDRVESGGSYNEQFF. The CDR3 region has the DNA TGTGCCAGCAGCGAACCTGACAGGGTGGAATCAGGGGGGTCCTACAATGAGCAGTTCTTC.

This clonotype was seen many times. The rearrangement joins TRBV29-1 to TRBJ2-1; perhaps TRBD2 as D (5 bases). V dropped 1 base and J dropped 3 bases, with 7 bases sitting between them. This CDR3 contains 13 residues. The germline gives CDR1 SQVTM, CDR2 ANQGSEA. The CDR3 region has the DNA TGCAGCGTTGAAGCTAGCAGCTACAATGAGCAGTTCTTC. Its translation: CSVEASSYNEQFF.

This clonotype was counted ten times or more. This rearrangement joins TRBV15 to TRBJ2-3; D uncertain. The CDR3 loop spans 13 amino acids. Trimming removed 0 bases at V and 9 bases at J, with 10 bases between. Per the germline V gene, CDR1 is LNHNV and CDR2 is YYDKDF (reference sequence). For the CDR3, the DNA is TGTGCCACCAGCAGAGAACGGGCGAGGACGCAGTATTTT. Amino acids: CATSRERARTQYF.

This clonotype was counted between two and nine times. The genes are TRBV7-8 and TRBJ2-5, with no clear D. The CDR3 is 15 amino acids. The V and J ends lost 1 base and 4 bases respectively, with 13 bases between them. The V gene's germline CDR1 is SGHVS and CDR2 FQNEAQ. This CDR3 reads CASSLVRVPTETQYF. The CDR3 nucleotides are TGTGCCAGCAGCTTAGTAAGGGTGCCAACAGAGACCCAGTACTTC.

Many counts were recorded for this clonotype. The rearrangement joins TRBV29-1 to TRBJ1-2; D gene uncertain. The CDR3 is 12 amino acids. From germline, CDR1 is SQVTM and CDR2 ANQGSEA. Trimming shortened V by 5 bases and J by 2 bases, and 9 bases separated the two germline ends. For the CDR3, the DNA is TGCAGCGTTCTTGACATCAACTATGGCTACACCTTC. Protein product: CSVLDINYGYTF. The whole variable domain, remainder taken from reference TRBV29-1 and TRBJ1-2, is SAVISQKPSRDICQRGTSLTIQCQVDSQVTMMFWYRQQPGQSLTLIATANQGSEATYESGFVIDKFPISRPNLTFSTLTVSNMSPEDSSIYLCSVLDINYGYTFGSGTRLTVV.

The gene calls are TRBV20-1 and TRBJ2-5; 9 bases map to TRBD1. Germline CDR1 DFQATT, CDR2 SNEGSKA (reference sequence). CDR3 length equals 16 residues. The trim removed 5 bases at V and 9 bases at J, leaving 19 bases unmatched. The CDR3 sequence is CSAPPMDRGGLESQYF. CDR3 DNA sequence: TGCAGTGCTCCACCCATGGACAGGGGTGGGTTGGAGTCCCAGTACTTC.

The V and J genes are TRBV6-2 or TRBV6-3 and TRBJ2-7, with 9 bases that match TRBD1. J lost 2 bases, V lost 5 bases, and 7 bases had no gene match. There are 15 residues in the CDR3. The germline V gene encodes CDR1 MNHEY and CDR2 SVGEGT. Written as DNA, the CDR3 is TGTGCCAGCAGTCACGGGACAGGGAACCCCTACGAGCAGTACTTC. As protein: CASSHGTGNPYEQYF.

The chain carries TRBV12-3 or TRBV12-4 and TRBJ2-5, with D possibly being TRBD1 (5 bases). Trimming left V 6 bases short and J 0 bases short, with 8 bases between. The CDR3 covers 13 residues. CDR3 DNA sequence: TGTGCCAGCAGAGCAGGGAACCAAGAGACCCAGTACTTC. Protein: CASRAGNQETQYF.

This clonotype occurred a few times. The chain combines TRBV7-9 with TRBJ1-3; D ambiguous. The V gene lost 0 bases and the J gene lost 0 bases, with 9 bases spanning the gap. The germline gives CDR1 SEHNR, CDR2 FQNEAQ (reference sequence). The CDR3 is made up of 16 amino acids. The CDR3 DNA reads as TGTGCCAGCAGCTTAGCGTCAGACGGCTCTGGAAACACCATATATTTT. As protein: CASSLASDGSGNTIYF.

CDR3: CASSQDSSSYNEQFF. CDR3 in DNA: TGTGCCAGCAGCCAAGATAGCTCCTCCTACAATGAGCAGTTCTTC. This chain joins TRBV3-1 and TRBJ2-1, with D uncertain. Trimming stripped 0 bases from V and 0 bases from J, with 6 bases between. The CDR3 has 15 residues. Germline lookup yields CDR1 LGHDT and CDR2 YNNKEL (reference sequence).

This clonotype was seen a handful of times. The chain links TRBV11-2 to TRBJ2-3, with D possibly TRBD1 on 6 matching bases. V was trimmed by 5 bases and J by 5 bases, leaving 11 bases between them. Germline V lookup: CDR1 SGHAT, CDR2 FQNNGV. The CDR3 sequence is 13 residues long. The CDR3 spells CASSTSRGDTQYF. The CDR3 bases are TGTGCCAGCAGCACATCCAGGGGAGATACGCAGTATTTT.

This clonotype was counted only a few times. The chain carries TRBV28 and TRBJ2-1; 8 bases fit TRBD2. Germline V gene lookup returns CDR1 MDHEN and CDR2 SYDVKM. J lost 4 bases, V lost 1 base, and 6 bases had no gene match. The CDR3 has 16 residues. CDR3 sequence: CASSLYFTSGYNEQFF. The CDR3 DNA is TGTGCCAGCAGTTTATACTTTACTAGCGGATACAATGAGCAGTTCTTC.

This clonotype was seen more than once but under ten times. DNA for the CDR3: TGCAGTGTCCGGGATACTAGCGGGGCCTACGAGCAGTACTTC. It is translated as CSVRDTSGAYEQYF. V is TRBV20-1 and J is TRBJ2-7; 10 bases fit TRBD2. Germline CDR1 and CDR2: DFQATT and SNEGSKA (reference sequence). This CDR3 has 14 amino acids. Trimming cost V 7 bases and J 2 bases; bases outside gene matches: 8.